This T cell receptor beta chain stems from a study of blood T cell repertoires in COVID-19. Across the study: The samples span acute and convalescent COVID-19 from the United States, Italy and Spain. Sample material is recorded as cDNA or gDNA derived from T cells, B-cell-depleted T cells, or PBMCs.

Per the authors' pipeline: Nucleated cell number was recorded as an estimate derived from reference gene primer amplification. The repertoire was sequenced with immunoSEQ multiplex PCR; TCRdb's copy has only in-frame clones and lacks some. V and J calls and clone size are given by that table; D and trimming were obtained from the DNA. The sample holds approximately 190,000 clones, roughly 80% seen once. Germline-derived CDR1 and CDR2 are SGHRS and YFSETQ. Trimming took 0 bases from V and 6 from J; bases not matched to a gene: 6. The length of the CDR3 is 15 residues. The source material was peripheral blood. The source of this sequence is a man in his 60s with acute or convalescent COVID-19. V usage is TRBV5-1 and J usage is TRBJ2-1; 7 nucleotides align to TRBD1. The CDR3 nucleotides are TGCGCCAGCAGCTTGGGCCGGACAGGTCCCAATGAGCAGTTCTTC. It yields the protein CASSLGRTGPNEQFF. Supplemented by reference TRBV5-1 and TRBJ2-1, the full variable domain reads KAGVTQTPRYLIKTRGQQVTLSCSPISGHRSVSWYQQTPGQGLQFLFEYFSETQRNKGNFPGRFSGRQFSNSRSEMNVSTLELGDSALYLCASSLGRTGPNEQFFGPGTRLTVL.